This T cell receptor (beta chain) was sequenced during a study of shared clonotypes between healthy human individuals. The study, taken as a whole, reports: Naive CD4 clonotypes were shared across a handful of donors at roughly 5%.

This clone is a singleton in its sample. Its specificity is not known. Profiled with immunoSEQ multiplex PCR; TCRdb holds only in-frame clones, not every one. The sample includes a few million clones, about 92% of them seen just once. Deletions cut 1 base from V and 0 bases from J, with 6 bases between. The CDR3 runs to 14 residues. CDR1 and CDR2 from the germline V gene are SGHTA and FQGNSA. Into CD45RA+ naive and CD45RA-negative memory subsets, the CD4+ cells were split. The chain uses TRBV7-2 and TRBJ1-1, with no clear D. The sequenced sample was naive CD4+ T cells from PBMCs. The subset denotes: CD45RA+ positively selected. The sequence came from a man aged 18 to 29 in good health. Some clones in this sample may be carry-over from other donors' samples. The CDR3, as DNA: TGTGCCAGCAGCTTAGAACGGATGAACACTGAAGCTTTCTTT. Encoded protein: CASSLERMNTEAFF.